This T cell receptor beta chain was documented in a study of PD-1 blockade in mismatch repair-deficient tumors. Findings and caveats of the study: Rapid post-treatment expansion, then contraction, generally preceding radiologic response, marked tumor-resident clones.

Assay: immunoSEQ multiplex PCR; the TCRdb copy retains only in-frame clones and omits some. The sample includes around 40,000 clones, about 88% of them seen just once. V lost 3 bases to trimming and J lost 4 bases; unmatched junction nucleotides: 1. From germline, CDR1 is SGDLS and CDR2 YYNGEE. The CDR3 runs 13 residues. As regards this clone: Its antigen is as yet unknown.

This receptor was obtained from an adult with mismatch repair-deficient cancer. This chain uses TRBV9 with TRBJ1-5; TRBD1 agrees at 7 bases. Sequences were derived from peripheral blood, sampled roughly 76 weeks after starting pembrolizumab. CDR3 sequence: CASSGTGNQPQHF. The CDR3, as DNA: TGTGCCAGCAGCGGGACAGGAAATCAGCCCCAGCATTTT.